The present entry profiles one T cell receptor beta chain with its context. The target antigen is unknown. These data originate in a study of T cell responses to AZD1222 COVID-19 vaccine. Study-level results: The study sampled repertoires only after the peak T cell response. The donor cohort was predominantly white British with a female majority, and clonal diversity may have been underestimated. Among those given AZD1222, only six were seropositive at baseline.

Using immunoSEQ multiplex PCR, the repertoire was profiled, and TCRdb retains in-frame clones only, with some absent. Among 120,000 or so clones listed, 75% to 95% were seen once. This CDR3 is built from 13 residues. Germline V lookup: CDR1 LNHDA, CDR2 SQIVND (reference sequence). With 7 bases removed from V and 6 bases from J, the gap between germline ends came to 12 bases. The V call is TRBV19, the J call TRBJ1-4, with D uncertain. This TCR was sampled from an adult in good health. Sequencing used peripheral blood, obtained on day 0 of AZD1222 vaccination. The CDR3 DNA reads TGTGCCAGTAAACCGAGGTCGTATGAAAAACTGTTTTTT. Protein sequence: CASKPRSYEKLFF.